One and the same sample provided the 27 T cell receptor beta chains below, sequenced in a study of cytomegalovirus exposure and HLA in healthy donors. The PCR contained 60 Vbeta and 13 Jbeta primers. Generated by immunoSEQ multiplex PCR, the TCRdb table keeps only in-frame clones and is missing some. The data contain under 150,000 clones, around 83% of them seen just once; the ten biggest clones take up roughly 1.2%. Sequencing was performed on PBMCs. The receptors originated from a girl aged 2 to 10 in good health and CMV-seronegative.

V usage is TRBV27 and J usage is TRBJ1-5; 8 bases are a match to TRBD1. The trim removed 6 bases at V and 1 base at J, leaving 8 bases unmatched. This CDR3 comprises 16 residues. The V gene's germline CDR1 is MNHEY and CDR2 SMNVEV (reference sequence). CDR3 bases: TGTGCCAGCAGATTACGACAGGGGCTAAGCAATCAGCCCCAGCATTTT. Translated, it gives CASRLRQGLSNQPQHF.

The rearrangement uses TRBV4-1 and TRBJ2-4, with 7 bases fitting TRBD1. V lost 7 bases to trimming and J lost 5 bases; unmatched junction nucleotides: 11. The CDR3 loop spans 15 amino acids. The germline gives CDR1 MGHRA, CDR2 YSYEKL. The CDR3 loop is CASTLSWQGENIQYF. In DNA form, the CDR3 reads TGCGCCAGCACCCTCTCCTGGCAGGGGGAAAACATTCAGTACTTC.

The sample holds a few counts of this clone. This sequence joins TRBV7-8 and TRBJ1-4; D is perhaps TRBD1 (6 bases). The V and J ends lost 6 bases and 7 bases respectively, with 24 bases between them. Germline CDR1 is SGHVS and CDR2 is FQNEAQ. This CDR3 comprises 17 residues. The CDR3 nucleotides are TGTGCCAGCAGTTCCACGGATTACAGGGTTAGAAGTGAAAAACTGTTTTTT. As protein: CASSSTDYRVRSEKLFF. The whole variable domain, remainder taken from reference TRBV7-8 and TRBJ1-4, is GAGVSQSPRYKVAKRGQDVALRCDPISGHVSLFWYQQALGQGPEFLTYFQNEAQLDKSGLPSDRFFAERPEGSVSTLKIQRTQQEDSAVYLCASSSTDYRVRSEKLFFGSGTQLSVL.

The V and J genes are TRBV6-1 and TRBJ1-1, with 8 bases aligning to TRBD1. The CDR3 runs 15 residues. With 4 bases clipped from V and 3 bases from J, the junction kept 7 bases outside the gene matches. Germline CDR1 MNHNS, CDR2 SASEGT. DNA for the CDR3: TGTGCCAGCAGTGTCCTTCAGGGGGCAGACACTGAAGCTTTCTTT. This sequence encodes CASSVLQGADTEAFF.

This sequence joins TRBV27 and TRBJ1-4, with unresolved D. The CDR3 contains 16 residues. Deletions cut 2 bases from V and 4 bases from J, with 14 bases between. Germline V gene lookup returns CDR1 MNHEY and CDR2 SMNVEV (reference sequence). CDR3 loop: CASSLSPAGGNEKLFF. CDR3 in DNA: TGTGCCAGCAGTTTAAGCCCGGCAGGTGGTAATGAAAAACTGTTTTTT.

This clone is a singleton in its sample. The chain combines TRBV7-3 with TRBJ2-2, with 9 bases aligning to TRBD1. The CDR3 spans 15 residues. Unmatched junction bases numbered 5, after V lost 5 bases and J lost 4 bases. From germline, CDR1 is SGHTA and CDR2 FQGTGA. The CDR3 coding sequence is TGTGCCAGCAGCCGGGACAGGGCCGCCACCGGGGAGCTGTTTTTT. Its translation is CASSRDRAATGELFF.

This rearrangement joins TRBV10-2 to TRBJ1-2; a possible D gene is TRBD1 (5 bases). CDR3 length: 15 residues. CDR1 WSHSY and CDR2 SAAADI come from the germline V gene. V was shortened by 7 bases and J by 0 bases, with 15 bases between the two germline ends. The CDR3 here is CASNTRGRANYGYTF. Here the CDR3 DNA reads TGCGCCAGCAATACTCGGGGGAGAGCTAACTATGGCTACACCTTC.

The rearrangement uses TRBV4-1 and TRBJ2-3, with TRBD2 matching 7 bases. The germline V gene has CDR1 MGHRA and CDR2 YSYEKL. The length of the CDR3 is 18 residues. Trimming took 4 bases from V and 2 from J; bases not matched to a gene: 15. The CDR3 here is CASSPQGPAGTHTDTQYF. For the CDR3, the DNA is TGCGCCAGCAGCCCTCAAGGTCCAGCGGGGACCCACACAGATACGCAGTATTTT.

The chain uses TRBV27 and TRBJ2-2; 9 bases map to TRBD1. This CDR3 has 17 amino acids. Germline CDR1 reads MNHEY; CDR2 reads SMNVEV (reference sequence). The junction had 8 bases not matched to a gene; V was cut back by 2 bases and J by 4 bases. The CDR3: CASSLQSGTGSTGELFF. The CDR3 DNA sequence: TGTGCCAGCAGTTTACAATCCGGGACAGGGAGCACCGGGGAGCTGTTTTTT.

V gene TRBV5-1 combines with J gene TRBJ2-7; 7 nucleotides align to TRBD1. V dropped 4 bases and J dropped 3; count of bases not matched to a gene: 10. Germline CDR1 SGHRS, CDR2 YFSETQ. CDR3 size: 15 residues. CDR3 coding DNA: TGCGCCAGCAGCCGGGACAGCGAAAAAATCTACGAGCAGTACTTC. It specifies CASSRDSEKIYEQYF.

The chain employs TRBV27 and TRBJ2-1; 14 nucleotides align to TRBD2. Trimming removed 3 bases from V and 7 bases from J; junction bases left unmatched: 5. The CDR3 spans 16 residues. Germline-derived CDR1 and CDR2 are MNHEY and SMNVEV (reference sequence). CDR3 loop: CASSFTGLAGGNEQFF. Here the CDR3 DNA reads TGTGCCAGCAGTTTCACCGGACTAGCGGGAGGAAATGAGCAGTTCTTC.

DNA of the CDR3: TGTGCCAGCAGCCAAGATTGGTCTAGCGGGAGAGGGGGTGAGCAGTTCTTC. Amino acids: CASSQDWSSGRGGEQFF. The chain joins TRBV4-2 to TRBJ2-1; 10 bases agree with TRBD2. Trimming removed 0 bases from V and 9 bases from J; junction bases left unmatched: 11. Germline-derived CDR1 and CDR2 are LGHNA and YNFKEQ. CDR3 length: 17 amino acids.

This clone was counted only a few times. The rearrangement uses TRBV7-2 and TRBJ1-1; TRBD1 is a possible D gene (6 bases). This CDR3 is built from 15 residues. Deletions cut 1 base from V and 4 bases from J, with 13 bases between. The germline CDR1 and CDR2 sequences are SGHTA and FQGNSA. CDR3 nucleotide sequence: TGTGCCAGCAGCTTAGTTTTGGGGGGGCTCACTGAAGCTTTCTTT. It encodes CASSLVLGGLTEAFF.

The chain uses TRBV7-9 and TRBJ2-3, with 8 positions matching TRBD2. The CDR3 is 16 amino acids. In germline, CDR1 is SEHNR, CDR2 FQNEAQ (reference sequence). J was trimmed by 2 bases and V by 0 bases; bases with no gene match: 4. CDR3 nucleotides: TGTGCCAGCAGCTTAGCGGGTAGCGGGATCACAGATACGCAGTATTTT. This gives the protein CASSLAGSGITDTQYF.

This clone was found once. This chain uses TRBV6-5 with TRBJ1-1; perhaps TRBD1 as D (6 bases). Germline values: CDR1 MNHEY, CDR2 SVGAGI. The V end lost 0 bases, the J end lost 6 bases, and 8 bases lay between the germline ends. There are 13 residues in the CDR3. The DNA of the CDR3 is TGTGCCAGCAGTTACTCCTCAGGGGCTGAAGCTTTCTTT. Translation: CASSYSSGAEAFF.

The chain employs TRBV9 and TRBJ2-3, with a tentative D call TRBD2 (5 bases). Trimming took off 1 base at V and 3 bases at J, with 9 bases between the two ends. From germline, CDR1 is SGDLS and CDR2 YYNGEE. This CDR3 has 14 amino acids. CDR3 sequence reads: CASSVMTKTDTQYF. The DNA for the CDR3 is TGTGCCAGCAGCGTAATGACTAAGACAGATACGCAGTATTTT.

V and J are TRBV14 and TRBJ2-5; 14 positions match TRBD2. This CDR3 is built from 16 residues. Germline V gene sequence: CDR1 SGHDN, CDR2 FVKESK. V shed 3 bases and J 4 bases; nucleotides not matched to a gene: 4. The CDR3 nucleotides read TGTGCCAGCAGCCAGTCAGGACTAGCGGGAGGAGAGACCCAGTACTTC. Amino acids: CASSQSGLAGGETQYF.

The V gene is TRBV6-6, the J gene TRBJ2-7; 7 bases line up with TRBD2. J was trimmed by 0 bases and V by 7 bases; bases with no gene match: 6. The CDR3 is 14 amino acids. The germline V gene encodes CDR1 MNHNY and CDR2 SVGAGI (reference sequence). The CDR3 sequence: CASNLAGSSYEQYF. The CDR3 bases are TGTGCCAGCAATTTAGCGGGTAGCTCCTACGAGCAGTACTTC.

The chain joins TRBV18 to TRBJ2-1, with 8 bases fitting TRBD1. V dropped 1 base and J dropped 7; count of bases not matched to a gene: 6. The CDR3 length is 15 residues. Germline CDR1 is KGHSH and CDR2 is LQKENI. In DNA form, the CDR3 reads TGTGCCAGCTCACCACGGACGGGACAGGTAAATGAGCAGTTCTTC. Encoded protein: CASSPRTGQVNEQFF.

The J gene is TRBJ2-3, the V gene TRBV7-3; possible D gene TRBD1, 5 bases. The CDR3 contains 14 residues. Germline V gene data show CDR1 as SGHTA and CDR2 as FQGTGA. V lost 2 bases, J lost 2 bases, and 8 bases lay in between. CDR3 in amino acids: CASSLAGSTDTQYF. Here the CDR3 DNA reads TGTGCCAGCAGCTTAGCAGGGTCCACAGATACGCAGTATTTT.

The chain is built from TRBV7-9 and TRBJ2-3; maybe TRBD1 (5 bases). The CDR3 is made up of 14 amino acids. Trimming took 2 bases from V and 8 from J, leaving 14 bases between them. Per the germline V gene, CDR1 is SEHNR and CDR2 is FQNEAQ (reference sequence). The CDR3 spells CASSLLGDRGTQYF. In DNA form, the CDR3 reads TGTGCCAGCAGCTTATTGGGTGATAGGGGTACGCAGTATTTT.

CDR3: CASSQDGLSGAGGETQYF. CDR3 DNA sequence: TGCGCCAGCAGCCAAGACGGGCTTAGCGGAGCAGGGGGGGAGACCCAGTACTTC. The J gene is TRBJ2-5, the V gene TRBV4-1; the D gene is possibly TRBD1 (7 bases). CDR3 length: 18 amino acids. The V end lost 0 bases, the J end lost 5 bases, and 22 bases lay between the germline ends. Germline CDR1 is MGHRA and CDR2 is YSYEKL.

The chain recombines TRBV28 with TRBJ1-2, with 8 bases identical to TRBD1. CDR1 is MDHEN and CDR2 is SYDVKM in the germline V gene. The length of the CDR3 is 15 residues. The trim removed 4 bases at V and 4 bases at J, leaving 8 bases unmatched. The CDR3 here is CASSSTGTGGYGYTF. As DNA, the CDR3 is TGTGCCAGCAGTTCAACCGGGACAGGAGGCTATGGCTACACCTTC.

As DNA, the CDR3 is TGTGCCAGCTCACCGACAGGGTCGGGGTTGGGTACTGAAGCTTTCTTT. Protein product: CASSPTGSGLGTEAFF. This chain uses TRBV18 with TRBJ1-1, with 7 nucleotides matching TRBD1. This CDR3 is 16 amino acids long. Germline V lookup: CDR1 KGHSH, CDR2 LQKENI. The V and J ends lost 3 bases and 5 bases, in that order; junction bases with no gene match: 12.

The V gene is TRBV6-6, the J gene TRBJ1-6, with 7 bases fitting TRBD1. There are 16 residues in the CDR3. From germline, CDR1 is MNHNY and CDR2 SVGAGI (reference sequence). V shed 6 bases and J 8 bases; nucleotides not matched to a gene: 13. The chain's CDR3 is CASSRPTGSRDSPLHF. The CDR3 nucleotides read TGTGCCAGCAGCCGACCGACAGGGTCCAGAGATTCACCCCTCCACTTT.

This clone has a single count. This rearrangement joins TRBV6-4 to TRBJ2-1; unclear D gene. With 2 bases removed from V and 8 bases from J, the gap between germline ends came to 13 bases. This CDR3 is built from 14 residues. Germline lookup yields CDR1 MRHNA and CDR2 SNTAGT. The CDR3 coding sequence is TGTGCCAGCAGTGACGGCCCAGAAACAGATGAGCAGTTCTTC. Amino acids: CASSDGPETDEQFF.

For this clone: At one end, the junction sequence differs from germline, possibly due to a read error. The V call is TRBV7-7, the J call TRBJ2-5; 8 positions agree with TRBD1. CDR3 length: 14 amino acids. The V gene's germline CDR1 is SSHAT and CDR2 FNYEAQ (reference sequence). As DNA, the CDR3 is TGTGCTAGCAGCTGGACAGGGACCCTTGGGACCCAGTACTTC. This gives the protein CASSWTGTLGTQYF.